A single T cell receptor beta chain is shown here with its context. This sample was included in a study of blood T cell repertoires in COVID-19. About the study: Acute-phase and convalescent COVID-19 samples originated in the United States, Italy and Spain. The analysed material was cDNA or gDNA that came from T cells, B-cell-depleted T cells, or PBMCs.

V was cut by 7 bases and J by 5 bases, with 14 bases left in between. Germline CDR1 is SGHAT and CDR2 is FQNNGV. The CDR3 is 13 amino acids. Produced via immunoSEQ multiplex PCR; TCRdb's table is partial and in-frame only. The sample shows about 210,000 clones, 65% to 90% of them seen only once. Material for sequencing was peripheral blood. The chain employs TRBV11-2 and TRBJ2-5, with D possibly TRBD1 on 5 matching bases. The clonotype comes from a man over 45 with active or convalescent COVID-19. As DNA, the CDR3 is TGTGCCAGCACCGAAGGGGCGCGGGAGACCCAGTACTTC. It yields the protein CASTEGARETQYF.